This is a list of T cell receptor beta chains from one sample in a study of early T cells in non-severe SARS-CoV-2 infection. TCRdb used MiXCR to reprocess the 5' RACE reads, holding one entry per CDR3 protein. There are 70,000 to 95,000 distinct CDR3 sequences in the sample; about 15% occur only once, and 2.9% lies in the top ten. Sequenced: whole blood. All receptors derive from an adult who was a healthcare worker with PCR-confirmed SARS-CoV-2 infection or an uninfected control (not recorded which). Both conserved end residues are part of each CDR3. Each record gives: clone size, J gene, V gene, D gene, CDR3 DNA, CDR3 protein. A D gene is named only where the DNA matches it firmly. A clone size is listed for some rows: how often the clone was seen (once, few, many), or a class if it is expanded.

NA,TRBJ2-3,TRBV24-1,TRBD1,TGTGCCACCAGTGAACTCCCCACAGGGGACACAGATACGCAGTATTTT,CATSELPTGDTDTQYF
NA,TRBJ1-5,TRBV19,TRBD1,TGTGCCAGTAGAATCACTAAGGGACAGGGGTTGTGGGAGAATCAGCCCCAGCATTTT,CASRITKGQGLWENQPQHF
once,TRBJ2-3,TRBV6-1,NA,TGTGCCAGCCGGTACTTGCTCTGGGATACGCAGTATTTT,CASRYLLWDTQYF
NA,TRBJ2-3,TRBV24-1,TRBD2,TGTGCCACCAGAAGTAGCGGGAGCCTCGATACGCAGTATTTT,CATRSSGSLDTQYF
few,TRBJ2-1,TRBV12-3/TRBV12-4,TRBD2,TGTGCCAGCCATAGGGGACTAGCCCTTGAGCAGTTCTTC,CASHRGLALEQFF
NA,TRBJ2-4,TRBV11-3,TRBD1,TGTGCCAGCAGCTCCGGACAGGGGAGAAAAAACATTCAGTACTTC,CASSSGQGRKNIQYF
NA,TRBJ1-2,TRBV12-3/TRBV12-4,NA,TGTGCCAGCAGTTTAAAGGATTTTGCCTATGGCTACACCTTC,CASSLKDFAYGYTF
NA,TRBJ2-3,TRBV11-2,NA,TGTGCCAGCAGCTTAGCAGTGGGAGGAAGCACAGATACGCAGTATTTT,CASSLAVGGSTDTQYF
NA,TRBJ1-1,TRBV30,NA,TGTGCCTGGAGTGTCCAGGGAAAAGCTTTCTTT,CAWSVQGKAFF
NA,TRBJ2-2,TRBV7-9,NA,TGTGCCAGCAGTCACAATGGGGGACCCGGGGAGCTGTTTTTT,CASSHNGGPGELFF
NA,TRBJ1-1,TRBV29-1,TRBD1,TGCAGCGTGCTCCTACAGGGGTTGAACACTGAAGCTTTCTTT,CSVLLQGLNTEAFF
NA,TRBJ2-1,TRBV7-6,NA,TGTGCCAGCAGCCCGACCCGGGCGGGTCATGAGCAGTTCTTC,CASSPTRAGHEQFF
NA,TRBJ2-3,TRBV5-4,NA,TGTGCCAGCAGCCGACCCCGACAGGGACTGTCAGATACGCAGTATTTT,CASSRPRQGLSDTQYF
NA,TRBJ2-2,TRBV24-1,NA,TGTGCCACCAGTGATTTGCGGGGGACTTCGAACACCGGGGAGCTGTTTTTT,CATSDLRGTSNTGELFF
few,TRBJ1-1,TRBV10-2,NA,TGCGCCAGCAGTGAACAGGGACTGAACACTGAAGCTTTCTTT,CASSEQGLNTEAFF
NA,TRBJ2-1,TRBV5-6,NA,TGTGCCAGCAGCCTGGGCGAGACAAGACTGTTCTACAATGAGCAGTTCTTC,CASSLGETRLFYNEQFF
NA,TRBJ2-1,TRBV4-1,NA,TGCGCCAGCAGCCAAGAGGGGCGGACTATCTACAATGAGCAGTTCTTC,CASSQEGRTIYNEQFF
few,TRBJ1-1,TRBV7-2,NA,TGTGCCAGCAGCTGGGGCAGAGGGAGCACTGAAGCTTTCTTT,CASSWGRGSTEAFF
NA,TRBJ2-3,TRBV27,NA,TGTGCCAGCGGAACTTCCTTCCGACATACGCAGTATTTT,CASGTSFRHTQYF
NA,TRBJ2-3,TRBV10-3,NA,TGTGCCATCAGTGATCGGGCCACAGATACGCAGTATTTT,CAISDRATDTQYF
NA,TRBJ2-7,TRBV7-6,TRBD2,TGTGCCAGCAGCTCCCATCCAAGGACTAGCGGGAGTAGCTCCTACGAGCAGTACTTC,CASSSHPRTSGSSSYEQYF
NA,TRBJ1-1,TRBV5-1,NA,TGCGCCAGCAGCCCTCAGCCAGTACTTATGAACACTGAAGCTTTCTTT,CASSPQPVLMNTEAFF
NA,TRBJ1-5,TRBV6-6,TRBD1,TGTGCCGTCGGACAGGTCGGGCAGCCCCAGCATTTT,CAVGQVGQPQHF
NA,TRBJ2-2,TRBV6-6,NA,TGTGCCAGCAGCTCCCGCAACATGAACACCGGGGAGCTGTTTTTT,CASSSRNMNTGELFF
NA,TRBJ1-2,TRBV5-5,NA,TGTGCCAGCAGCTTGGCCAAGCCCCAGGGAGGGCCCGACTATGGCTACACCTTC,CASSLAKPQGGPDYGYTF
few,TRBJ1-5,TRBV12-3/TRBV12-4,NA,TGTGCCAGCAGTTTGCAGGGCCGAAATAGCAATCAGCCCCAGCATTTT,CASSLQGRNSNQPQHF
NA,TRBJ2-7,TRBV11-3,NA,TGTGCCAGCAGCCGGGCCGGGGTTAGTCCCAACTACGAGCAGTACTTC,CASSRAGVSPNYEQYF
many,TRBJ2-7,TRBV20-1,TRBD2,TGCAGTGCTAGGCCCCGAGGACGTAGCGGGAGTGGTGAGCAGTACTTC,CSARPRGRSGSGEQYF
few,TRBJ2-7,TRBV6-5,NA,TGTGCCAGCAGTTTTGTCAGTGGACGCCGAACCTACGAGCAGTACTTC,CASSFVSGRRTYEQYF
few,TRBJ2-1,TRBV9,NA,TGTGCCAGCAGCTCCCGGGACAGTTACCTAGCGGGCAATGAGCAGTTCTTC,CASSSRDSYLAGNEQFF
NA,TRBJ2-7,TRBV3-1,NA,TGTGCCAGCAGCCTGGGGGGAGCGGCAAGCTCCTACGAGCAGTACTTC,CASSLGGAASSYEQYF
few,TRBJ2-1,TRBV5-1,NA,TGCGCCAGCAGAGGGACCCGGGGGACAACCAACAATGAGCAGTTCTTC,CASRGTRGTTNNEQFF
NA,TRBJ1-4,TRBV28,NA,TGTGCCAGCAGTTCTATTCGACGGCTTGGTGAAAAACTGTTTTTT,CASSSIRRLGEKLFF
NA,TRBJ1-2,TRBV20-1,NA,TGCAGTGCCAAGGGCAGGGACTTTGATGGCTACACCTTC,CSAKGRDFDGYTF
NA,TRBJ2-2,TRBV6-5,TRBD2,TGTGCCAGCAGTTCTGTCGGGGGGAATCGAGCACCGGGGGAGCTGTTTTTT,CASSSVGGNRAPGELFF
NA,TRBJ2-1,TRBV7-6,NA,TGTGCCAGCAGCTTCGTCGGCGGGACGAGCACCTACAATGAGCAGTTCTTC,CASSFVGGTSTYNEQFF
many,TRBJ2-7,TRBV2,NA,TGTGCCACACTCGGGACACCTTCCTACGAGCAGTACTTC,CATLGTPSYEQYF
few,TRBJ2-1,TRBV7-3,TRBD2,TGTGCCAGCAGCCTCGGGGGGGTGGTTAATGAGCAGTTCTTC,CASSLGGVVNEQFF
few,TRBJ2-2,TRBV10-3,NA,TGTGCCATCAGCTTTCTCGAGGGGCAGAACACCGGGGAGCTGTTTTTT,CAISFLEGQNTGELFF
many,TRBJ2-3,TRBV7-9,NA,TGTGCCAGCAGCTTAGCGGGACCCAGCACAGATACGCAGTATTTT,CASSLAGPSTDTQYF
NA,TRBJ2-3,TRBV5-4,TRBD1,TGTGCCAGCACCGAGACAGGGAGCACAGATACGCAGTATTTT,CASTETGSTDTQYF
few,TRBJ2-7,TRBV10-2,TRBD2,TGCGCCACCGCACTCAAACTAGCGGGAGAGAGGGGAGACTACGAGCAGTACTTC,CATALKLAGERGDYEQYF
few,TRBJ2-1,TRBV24-1,TRBD2,TGTGCCACCGGCGATAGCGGGAGTCCCAACAATGAGCAGTTCTTC,CATGDSGSPNNEQFF
NA,TRBJ2-5,TRBV9,TRBD1,TGTGCCAGCAGCGTAGCAACACAGGGGAGAGAGACCCAGTACTTC,CASSVATQGRETQYF